A selection of T cell receptor beta chains follows, all from one sample in a study of circulating CD8 cells and anti-PD-1 response in melanoma. TCRdb passed the reads through MiXCR, listing each CDR3 protein once. The sample records about 260 distinct CDR3 sequences, approximately 13% being singletons. The specimen was CD8+ T cells from PBMCs, collected at baseline or after one month of anti-PD-1 therapy (not recorded which). These receptors were taken from a human donor with melanoma. CDR3s include the opening cysteine and the closing phenylalanine or tryptophan. The order of the fields is CDR3 DNA, CDR3 protein, D gene, V gene, CDR3 length, J gene, clone size. The D gene is left open where the match is weak. Size values are once, few and many counts, or a class for expanded clones, and some rows have none.

CDR3nt: TGTGCCAGTAGTGTCGGGACTAGCGGGGGATACACAGATACGCAGTATTTT; CDR3aa: CASSVGTSGGYTDTQYF; d_gene: TRBD2; v_gene: TRBV19; len: 17; j_gene: TRBJ2-3; abundance: large
CDR3nt: TGTGCCAGTAGTATAGTATCCGGGACCGATGAGCAGTTCTTC; CDR3aa: CASSIVSGTDEQFF; d_gene: -; v_gene: TRBV19; len: 14; j_gene: TRBJ2-1; abundance: large
CDR3nt: TGTGCCAGCAGTTACTCGATCGGAGAAGCTTTCTTT; CDR3aa: CASSYSIGEAFF; d_gene: -; v_gene: TRBV6-2/TRBV6-3; len: 12; j_gene: TRBJ1-1; abundance: large
CDR3nt: TGTGCCAGCACCAGCGTGGGACTAGCGTCAGATACGCAGTATTTT; CDR3aa: CASTSVGLASDTQYF; d_gene: TRBD2; v_gene: TRBV27; len: 15; j_gene: TRBJ2-3; abundance: large
CDR3nt: TGTGCCAGCAGCGACCGACAGGGTATCCACGAGCAGTACTTC; CDR3aa: CASSDRQGIHEQYF; d_gene: TRBD1; v_gene: TRBV13; len: 14; j_gene: TRBJ2-7; abundance: medium-sized
CDR3nt: TGTGCCAGTCGTGGGGGGGAGGCTGAAGCTTTCTTT; CDR3aa: CASRGGEAEAFF; d_gene: -; v_gene: TRBV7-8; len: 12; j_gene: TRBJ1-1; abundance: medium-sized
CDR3nt: TGCAGCGTTGAAGAGGCGAAACCTGAAGCTTTCTTT; CDR3aa: CSVEEAKPEAFF; d_gene: -; v_gene: TRBV29-1; len: 12; j_gene: TRBJ1-1; abundance: -
CDR3nt: TGTGCCAGTAGTACAGAGGGGATGAAGGGCTACACCTTC; CDR3aa: CASSTEGMKGYTF; d_gene: -; v_gene: TRBV19; len: 13; j_gene: TRBJ1-2; abundance: few
CDR3nt: TGCGCCAGCAGCCAAGTGGCCCACTCCTACGAGCAGTACTTC; CDR3aa: CASSQVAHSYEQYF; d_gene: -; v_gene: TRBV7-2; len: 14; j_gene: TRBJ2-7; abundance: -
CDR3nt: TGTGCCAGCAGTGAAACGTCGACCAACGTCCTGACTTTC; CDR3aa: CASSETSTNVLTF; d_gene: -; v_gene: TRBV2; len: 13; j_gene: TRBJ2-6; abundance: medium-sized